Below, 26 T cell receptor beta chains from the same sample are listed, as sequenced in a study of a mutant IDH1 vaccine in newly diagnosed glioma. No antigens are known for them. Time point denoted: week 35, safety follow-up. Vaccinated patients received 300 ug of mutant IDH1 20-mer peptide per dose, with topical imiquimod. Data came from immunoSEQ multiplex PCR; TCRdb stores just in-frame clones and leaves some out. The sample carries tens of thousands of clones, 80% to 90% recorded once. The sequencing used PBMCs, collected from a glioma patient whose treatment included an IDH1 peptide vaccine. The source is a man aged 35-49 years with glioma.

The chain recombines TRBV6-5 with TRBJ2-3; 10 bases match TRBD2. V trimming: 7 bases; J trimming: 3 bases; junction bases outside the gene matches: 4. The CDR3 covers 14 residues. Germline V gene sequence: CDR1 MNHEY, CDR2 SVGAGI. The CDR3 protein is CASIAAGGTDTQYF. CDR3 in DNA: TGTGCCAGCATCGCAGCGGGGGGGACAGATACGCAGTATTTT.

This sequence joins TRBV13 and TRBJ2-7; 7 bases line up with TRBD2. V lost 0 bases to trimming and J lost 3 bases; unmatched junction nucleotides: 5. CDR3 length equals 15 residues. Per germline, CDR1 PRHDT and CDR2 FYEKMQ (reference sequence). CDR3 region: CASSLGLAGVYEQYF. CDR3 coding DNA: TGTGCCAGCAGCTTAGGCCTCGCGGGAGTCTACGAGCAGTACTTC.

The rearrangement links TRBV27 to TRBJ1-3; D is perhaps TRBD1 (5 bases). The CDR3 length is 15 residues. The germline V and J ends were trimmed by 6 bases and 0 bases, with 12 bases remaining between them. Germline assignment: CDR1 MNHEY and CDR2 SMNVEV (reference sequence). The DNA of the CDR3 is TGTGCCAGCAGGCTAACACAGGACTCTGGAAACACCATATATTTT. Its protein is CASRLTQDSGNTIYF.

The rearrangement links TRBV10-3 to TRBJ2-2; 9 bases match TRBD2. This CDR3 has 14 amino acids. J gave up 4 bases and V 8 bases, and 5 bases lay outside the gene matches. Germline CDR1 and CDR2: ENHRY and SYGVKD. The CDR3 is CAIGNSGSTGELFF. The DNA of the CDR3 is TGTGCCATCGGGAATAGCGGGAGCACCGGGGAGCTGTTTTTT.

The count of this clone is one. The J gene is TRBJ2-3, the V gene TRBV2, with 9 positions matching TRBD1. Germline V gives CDR1 SNHLY, CDR2 FYNNEI. The CDR3 runs 17 residues. V lost 5 bases, J lost 6 bases, and 15 bases stayed unmatched. The CDR3 DNA is TGTGCCAGCAGTAAGGGACAGGGCCTGAGTGTCGGGGATACGCAGTATTTT. Translating it yields CASSKGQGLSVGDTQYF.

The genes are TRBV6-1 and TRBJ2-7; D not resolved. The V gene's germline CDR1 is MNHNS and CDR2 SASEGT. The CDR3 covers 13 residues. Trimming pared 6 bases from V and 7 bases from J, leaving 16 bases between. Here the CDR3 DNA reads TGTGCCAGCAGCCCCTCGCCAGAATGGGAGCAGTACTTC. Its protein is CASSPSPEWEQYF.

The chain carries TRBV9 and TRBJ1-1, with no clear D. This CDR3 is 14 amino acids long. Germline V gene sequence: CDR1 SGDLS, CDR2 YYNGEE. Between the trimmed V and J ends, which lost 0 bases and 1 base, there was a span of 7 bases. The chain's CDR3 is CASSVGTENTEAFF. CDR3 DNA: TGTGCCAGCAGCGTAGGGACGGAGAACACTGAAGCTTTCTTT.

This clone has a single count. The chain recombines TRBV28 with TRBJ2-7, with D perhaps matching TRBD2 (5 bases). CDR1 MDHEN and CDR2 SYDVKM come from the germline V gene. CDR3 length: 13 residues. Trimming took 1 base from V and 2 from J, leaving 6 bases between them. CDR3 DNA: TGTGCCAGCAGTTTATACGGGGCCTACGAGCAGTACTTC. Translating it yields CASSLYGAYEQYF.

V gene TRBV4-3 combines with J gene TRBJ1-2; the D is unclear. The CDR3 contains 13 residues. CDR1 LGHNA and CDR2 YSLEER come from the germline V gene. V was shortened by 4 bases and J by 6 bases, with 12 bases between the two germline ends. The chain's CDR3 is CASSLARADGYTF. CDR3 sequence (DNA): TGCGCCAGCAGCCTAGCCCGAGCCGATGGCTACACCTTC.

The chain couples TRBV7-9 to TRBJ2-5; TRBD2 is a possible D gene (6 bases). V lost 0 bases and J 5 bases, leaving 16 bases between the germline ends. Germline V CDR1 and CDR2: SEHNR, FQNEAQ (reference sequence). This CDR3 has 16 residues. CDR3 sequence reads: CASSLALTSRGETQYF. The CDR3 DNA is TGTGCCAGCAGCTTAGCACTGACGAGCCGGGGGGAGACCCAGTACTTC.

V usage is TRBV6-5 and J usage is TRBJ1-1; D is uncertain. The CDR3 is 16 amino acids. CDR1 is MNHEY, CDR2 SVGAGI, per germline. Trimming pared 0 bases from V and 8 bases from J, leaving 19 bases between. The CDR3 nucleotides read TGTGCCAGCAGTTACTCGAGTGGTATGGGGTATAGGGAAGCTTTCTTT. Protein: CASSYSSGMGYREAFF.

The rearrangement joins TRBV5-4 to TRBJ1-2; D might be TRBD1 (6 bases). Trimming removed 3 bases at V and 8 bases at J, with 17 bases between. CDR1 SGHNT and CDR2 YYREEE come from the germline V gene (reference sequence). The CDR3 loop spans 14 amino acids. The CDR3 nucleotides read TGTGCCAGCAGCTACACGTCGGGGGCGTCGGGCTACACCTTC. Its translation: CASSYTSGASGYTF.

The chain joins TRBV6-1 to TRBJ1-5, with D perhaps TRBD1 (5 bases). This CDR3 has 14 residues. Germline V lookup: CDR1 MNHNS, CDR2 SASEGT. The V end lost 7 bases, the J end lost 0 bases, and 10 bases lay between the germline ends. The CDR3 DNA follows: TGTGCCAGCATAAGGGGTGATAGCAATCAGCCCCAGCATTTT. Protein product: CASIRGDSNQPQHF.

The chain uses TRBV7-2 and TRBJ2-1; 8 nucleotides match TRBD1. Losses at the gene ends were 5 bases for V and 3 bases for J; bases not matched to a gene: 6. The length of the CDR3 is 15 residues. Germline V gives CDR1 SGHTA, CDR2 FQGNSA. The CDR3 reads CASSLRTGRYNEQFF. CDR3 nucleotides: TGTGCCAGCAGCCTTCGGACAGGGCGCTACAATGAGCAGTTCTTC.

The chain carries TRBV5-4 and TRBJ2-7; no definite D call. CDR1 is SGHNT and CDR2 is YYREEE in the germline V gene (reference sequence). The CDR3 is 12 residues long. V was trimmed by 0 bases and J by 3 bases, leaving 4 bases between them. CDR3: CASSLDDYEQYV. CDR3 DNA: TGTGCCAGCAGCTTGGATGACTACGAGCAGTACGTC.

The chain employs TRBV19 and TRBJ2-3; D is ambiguous. V lost 2 bases and J lost 2, with 8 bases in between. CDR3 length: 14 amino acids. CDR1 LNHDA and CDR2 SQIVND come from the germline V gene (reference sequence). CDR3 bases: TGTGCCAGTAGTATAACTATCGACACAGATACGCAGTATTTT. This gives the protein CASSITIDTDTQYF.

This clone appeared once. V and J are TRBV30 and TRBJ2-7; 11 positions match TRBD1. The CDR3 loop spans 14 amino acids. Germline lookup yields CDR1 GTSNPN and CDR2 SVGIG (reference sequence). J gave up 6 bases and V 6 bases, and 10 bases lay outside the gene matches. CDR3 in amino acids: CACKDRGLLGEQYV. The CDR3 DNA reads TGTGCCTGCAAGGACAGGGGGCTTCTTGGCGAGCAGTACGTC.

This clone was seen a handful of times. The chain carries TRBV4-3 and TRBJ2-3, with D possibly TRBD2 on 7 matching bases. V lost 1 base and J lost 5, with 19 bases in between. There are 17 residues in the CDR3. CDR1 and CDR2 (germline): LGHNA, YSLEER. For the CDR3, the DNA is TGCGCCAGCAGCCAAGCCTTCCCACTAGGGGGGGGAGATACGCAGTATTTT. It encodes CASSQAFPLGGGDTQYF.

The chain links TRBV6-4 to TRBJ2-2; possibly TRBD2 for D (5 bases). V dropped 0 bases and J dropped 3 bases, with 5 bases sitting between them. This CDR3 is built from 14 residues. Germline V gives CDR1 MRHNA, CDR2 SNTAGT. The CDR3 DNA reads as TGTGCCAGCAGTGACTCTAGCGACACCGGGGAGCTGTTTTTT. Protein: CASSDSSDTGELFF.

The rearrangement joins TRBV5-1 to TRBJ1-6, with a possible D match to TRBD1 (6 bases). CDR1 and CDR2 from the germline V gene are SGHRS and YFSETQ. CDR3 size: 18 residues. V dropped 1 base and J dropped 0 bases, with 14 bases sitting between them. As DNA, the CDR3 is TGCGCCAGCAGCTTGACGGCGGGGGCGGGCTCCTATAATTCACCCCTCCACTTT. This gives the protein CASSLTAGAGSYNSPLHF. The full variable domain, with the rest looked up from reference TRBV5-1 and TRBJ1-6, is KAGVTQTPRYLIKTRGQQVTLSCSPISGHRSVSWYQQTPGQGLQFLFEYFSETQRNKGNFPGRFSGRQFSNSRSEMNVSTLELGDSALYLCASSLTAGAGSYNSPLHFGNGTRLTVT.

The chain joins TRBV28 to TRBJ1-1; no clear D. The CDR3 totals 13 residues. With 8 bases removed from V and 4 bases from J, the gap between germline ends came to 14 bases. Germline assignment: CDR1 MDHEN and CDR2 SYDVKM. The CDR3 protein is CASYQRASTEAFF. The CDR3 DNA reads TGTGCCAGCTATCAACGGGCTAGCACTGAAGCTTTCTTT. The full variable domain, with the rest looked up from reference TRBV28 and TRBJ1-1, is DVKVTQSSRYLVKRTGEKVFLECVQDMDHENMFWYRQDPGLGLRLIYFSYDVKMKEKGDIPEGYSVSREKKERFSLILESASTNQTSMYLCASYQRASTEAFFGQGTRLTVV.

This chain uses TRBV7-2 with TRBJ1-5; a weak D match, TRBD1 (5 bases). Germline V gene lookup returns CDR1 SGHTA and CDR2 FQGNSA. This CDR3 spans 16 amino acids. V was clipped by 1 base and J by 3 bases, with 13 bases between them. For the CDR3, the DNA is TGTGCCAGCAGCTTAGAGTCACAGGAGGTCAATCAGCCCCAGCATTTT. This sequence encodes CASSLESQEVNQPQHF.

This chain joins TRBV5-1 and TRBJ1-4, with D tentatively TRBD1 (6 bases). V shed 1 base and J shed 7 bases, with 17 bases lying between them. The CDR3 runs 16 residues. Germline CDR1 SGHRS, CDR2 YFSETQ. The CDR3 sequence: CASSLSGGRRGEKLFF. In nucleotides, the CDR3 is TGCGCCAGCAGCTTGAGTGGGGGGCGCCGCGGTGAAAAACTGTTTTTT. The full variable domain, in which reference TRBV5-1 and TRBJ1-4 provide the parts outside the CDR3, is KAGVTQTPRYLIKTRGQQVTLSCSPISGHRSVSWYQQTPGQGLQFLFEYFSETQRNKGNFPGRFSGRQFSNSRSEMNVSTLELGDSALYLCASSLSGGRRGEKLFFGSGTQLSVL.

The V and J genes are TRBV19 and TRBJ2-3; unclear D gene. V dropped 8 bases and J dropped 0 bases, with 12 bases sitting between them. CDR1 and CDR2 (germline): LNHDA, SQIVND (reference sequence). This CDR3 has 14 amino acids. DNA for the CDR3: TGTGCCAGTGCCGCCGGCCTTAGCACAGATACGCAGTATTTT. This sequence encodes CASAAGLSTDTQYF.

This chain connects TRBV5-4 to TRBJ2-2, with D uncertain. The CDR3 consists of 14 residues. Per germline, CDR1 SGHNT and CDR2 YYREEE (reference sequence). Trimming cost V 0 bases and J 5 bases, with 8 bases left between them. The CDR3 bases are TGTGCCAGCAGCTTGGCGTCCGGGACCGGGGAGCTGTTTTTT. Its translation: CASSLASGTGELFF.

The gene calls are TRBV10-3 and TRBJ1-1; D is perhaps TRBD1 (6 bases). The V end was cut by 4 bases, the J end by 0 bases, with 18 bases between. Germline V CDR1 and CDR2: ENHRY, SYGVKD. This CDR3 has 17 residues. This CDR3 is CAISGAYSDRLNTEAFF. CDR3 nucleotide sequence: TGTGCCATCAGTGGTGCCTACTCTGACAGGTTGAACACTGAAGCTTTCTTT.